The 20 T cell receptor beta chains reported below all come from one sample, sequenced in a study of T cell repertoires in ileal Crohn's disease. Data came from immunoSEQ multiplex PCR; TCRdb stores just in-frame clones and leaves some out. Altogether 5,300 or so clones are present, around four fifths being singletons, with the ten largest covering 4.7%. The sequencing input was ileal tissue. The receptors come from an adult with Crohn's disease.

This chain connects TRBV13 to TRBJ2-3; TRBD2 is a possible D gene (7 bases). Per the germline V gene, CDR1 is PRHDT and CDR2 is FYEKMQ (reference sequence). Between the trimmed V and J ends, which lost 6 bases and 4 bases, there was a span of 20 bases. The CDR3 consists of 16 residues. This chain's CDR3 is CASSLRGGVSADTQYF. As DNA, the CDR3 is TGTGCCAGCAGTCTAAGGGGGGGAGTATCAGCAGATACGCAGTATTTT.

CDR3 coding DNA: TGTGCCAGCAGCCGCAACCCCCCGGAGACCCAGTACTTC. This sequence encodes CASSRNPPETQYF. This chain uses TRBV6-1 with TRBJ2-5; D remains ambiguous. V lost 6 bases and J 5 bases, leaving 13 bases between the germline ends. The CDR3 totals 13 residues. The germline CDR1 and CDR2 sequences are MNHNS and SASEGT.

This rearrangement joins TRBV19 to TRBJ1-2, with TRBD1 matching 7 bases. From germline, CDR1 is LNHDA and CDR2 SQIVND (reference sequence). Trimming took 7 bases from V and 2 from J; bases not matched to a gene: 4. The length of the CDR3 is 13 residues. CDR3 in amino acids: CASTSTGNYGYTF. DNA for the CDR3: TGTGCCAGTACTTCGACAGGGAACTATGGCTACACCTTC.

For this clone: The identical CDR3 is also encoded by other nucleotide sequences in the sample. This chain connects TRBV6-5 to TRBJ2-7; 8 nucleotides match TRBD1. V was pared by 2 bases and J by 3 bases, with 3 bases of the junction left unmatched. Per germline, CDR1 MNHEY and CDR2 SVGAGI. The CDR3 has 14 residues. Here the CDR3 reads CASSYGQGLYEQYF. DNA for the CDR3: TGTGCCAGCAGTTACGGACAGGGACTCTACGAGCAGTACTTC.

This sequence joins TRBV28 and TRBJ1-3; the D is unclear. Germline lookup yields CDR1 MDHEN and CDR2 SYDVKM. The length of the CDR3 is 15 residues. V lost 2 bases and J 1 base, leaving 9 bases between the germline ends. Here the CDR3 DNA reads TGTGCCAGCAGTTTACGGGTAGATTCTGGAAACACCATATATTTT. Its protein is CASSLRVDSGNTIYF.

This clone was recorded a few times. CDR3 nucleotide sequence: TGTGCCAGCAGCCAACCTAGCGGGGGGGGTGAGCAGTACTTC. Translation gives CASSQPSGGGEQYF. The chain combines TRBV7-2 with TRBJ2-7; TRBD2 agrees at 12 bases. The J segment lost 7 bases and the V segment lost 5 bases, leaving 6 bases of the junction unmatched. The germline V gene has CDR1 SGHTA and CDR2 FQGNSA. This CDR3 contains 14 residues.

The chain recombines TRBV9 with TRBJ1-2; 9 bases are shared with TRBD1. The CDR3 covers 13 residues. Germline V gene lookup returns CDR1 SGDLS and CDR2 YYNGEE. J gave up 8 bases and V 2 bases, and 4 bases lay outside the gene matches. The CDR3 loop reads CASSVPGQGGYTF. DNA of the CDR3: TGTGCCAGCAGCGTCCCGGGACAGGGCGGCTACACCTTC.

The chain has TRBV10-2 and TRBJ1-6; D possibly corresponds to TRBD1 (6 bases). The V gene's germline CDR1 is WSHSY and CDR2 SAAADI. CDR3 length equals 12 residues. V lost 5 bases and J 8 bases, leaving 7 bases between the germline ends. CDR3 sequence reads: CASSKGDSPLHF. DNA of the CDR3: TGCGCCAGCAGTAAGGGGGATTCACCCCTCCACTTT.

This clone is a singleton in its sample. The chain carries TRBV5-6 and TRBJ1-2; weak D call: TRBD1 (5 bases). Trimming took off 4 bases at V and 7 bases at J, with 14 bases between the two ends. CDR3 length equals 13 residues. The germline V gene encodes CDR1 SGHDT and CDR2 YYEEEE. The CDR3 region is CASSPWSGAGYTF. The CDR3 bases are TGTGCCAGCAGCCCCTGGTCCGGGGCTGGCTACACCTTC.

The J gene is TRBJ2-5, the V gene TRBV2; D perhaps matches TRBD2 (5 bases). The V gene's germline CDR1 is SNHLY and CDR2 FYNNEI. The CDR3 covers 15 residues. Trimming removed 6 bases at V and 1 base at J, with 15 bases between. The chain's CDR3 is CASSQPHSGQETQYF. CDR3 DNA sequence: TGTGCCAGCAGCCAACCCCACAGCGGCCAAGAGACCCAGTACTTC.

This chain connects TRBV15 to TRBJ1-2; no definite D call. V was clipped by 1 base and J by 4 bases, with 10 bases between them. Germline CDR1 and CDR2: LNHNV and YYDKDF (reference sequence). The CDR3 contains 14 residues. CDR3 DNA: TGTGCCACCAGCAGAGTTGCGGGTGGCTATGGCTACACCTTC. Its protein is CATSRVAGGYGYTF.

This rearrangement joins TRBV4-2 to TRBJ1-2; 10 bases agree with TRBD1. CDR3 size: 16 residues. Germline CDR1 LGHNA, CDR2 YNFKEQ. V lost 3 bases, J lost 4 bases, and 8 bases stayed unmatched. This CDR3 reads CASSHRDRGPIYGYTF. The CDR3 DNA sequence: TGTGCCAGCAGCCACCGGGACAGGGGCCCGATCTATGGCTACACCTTC.

J is TRBJ1-2 and V is TRBV19; D uncertain. The CDR3 extends over 15 amino acids. Trimming took 0 bases from V and 2 from J, leaving 10 bases between them. CDR1 and CDR2 (germline): LNHDA, SQIVND (reference sequence). The DNA for the CDR3 is TGTGCCAGTAGTATAGATTTTCGGCGGAACTATGGCTACACCTTC. It translates to CASSIDFRRNYGYTF. Full variable domain (remainder filled in from reference TRBV19 and TRBJ1-2): DGGITQSPKYLFRKEGQNVTLSCEQNLNHDAMYWYRQDPGQGLRLIYYSQIVNDFQKGDIAEGYSVSREKKESFPLTVTSAQKNPTAFYLCASSIDFRRNYGYTFGSGTRLTVV.

This clone is a singleton in its sample. The chain recombines TRBV7-8 with TRBJ1-5; perhaps TRBD1 as D (5 bases). The V and J ends lost 1 base and 0 bases respectively, with 10 bases between them. The CDR3 sequence is 16 residues long. The germline V gene encodes CDR1 SGHVS and CDR2 FQNEAQ. CDR3 region: CASSLEGQSSNQPQHF. CDR3 sequence (DNA): TGTGCCAGCAGCTTAGAGGGGCAATCTAGCAATCAGCCCCAGCATTTT. Using reference TRBV7-8 and TRBJ1-5 for the parts outside the CDR3, the full variable domain is GAGVSQSPRYKVAKRGQDVALRCDPISGHVSLFWYQQALGQGPEFLTYFQNEAQLDKSGLPSDRFFAERPEGSVSTLKIQRTQQEDSAVYLCASSLEGQSSNQPQHFGDGTRLSIL.

The CDR3 reads CSVVRGDSYEQYF. The CDR3 region has the DNA TGCAGCGTTGTCCGGGGGGACTCCTACGAGCAGTACTTC. V gene TRBV29-1 combines with J gene TRBJ2-7; 7 positions match TRBD2. CDR1 is SQVTM and CDR2 is ANQGSEA in the germline V gene. V shed 4 bases, J shed 0 bases, and the junction held 3 bases outside the gene matches. This CDR3 region has 13 residues.

The rearrangement joins TRBV11-2 to TRBJ2-3; no clear D gene. Trimming removed 3 bases from V and 2 bases from J, with 0 bases in between. CDR3 length: 11 residues. Germline CDR1 SGHAT, CDR2 FQNNGV. CDR3 sequence reads: CASSFTDTQYF. CDR3 bases: TGTGCCAGCAGCTTCACAGATACGCAGTATTTT.

V is TRBV15 and J is TRBJ2-7, with TRBD2 matching 7 bases. Germline trimming cut 0 bases from V and 5 bases from J; bases unmatched to any gene: 7. From germline, CDR1 is LNHNV and CDR2 YYDKDF (reference sequence). CDR3 length: 15 residues. The CDR3, as DNA: TGTGCCACCAGCAGAGATATTTCGGGGAGGGACGAGCAGTACTTC. As protein: CATSRDISGRDEQYF.

V usage is TRBV11-2 and J usage is TRBJ2-5; D is possibly TRBD1 (5 bases). The CDR3 is 16 residues long. Germline V gene sequence: CDR1 SGHAT, CDR2 FQNNGV. The V end lost 1 base, the J end lost 0 bases, and 12 bases lay between the germline ends. The CDR3 spells CASSLGSTAYQETQYF. The CDR3 DNA reads TGTGCCAGCAGCTTAGGGTCGACAGCGTACCAAGAGACCCAGTACTTC. Together with reference TRBV11-2 and TRBJ2-5, the CDR3 gives the full variable domain: EAGVAQSPRYKIIEKRQSVAFWCNPISGHATLYWYQQILGQGPKLLIQFQNNGVVDDSQLPKDRFSAERLKGVDSTLKIQPAKLEDSAVYLCASSLGSTAYQETQYFGPGTRLLVL.

The chain recombines TRBV5-4 with TRBJ1-6; D is uncertain. The V gene's germline CDR1 is SGHNT and CDR2 YYREEE (reference sequence). V lost 4 bases and J lost 7, with 9 bases in between. The CDR3 loop spans 13 amino acids. In DNA form, the CDR3 reads TGTGCCAGCAGCCTGGGGTGGAATTCACCCCTCCACTTT. Its protein product is CASSLGWNSPLHF.

The chain has TRBV4-3 and TRBJ2-6; D not certain. The CDR3 length is 14 residues. V was clipped by 4 bases and J by 11 bases, with 15 bases between them. Germline V gene data show CDR1 as LGHNA and CDR2 as YSLEER. CDR3 nucleotides: TGCGCCAGCAGCCTAGATAAAGGGCCCGACGTCCTGACTTTC. It yields the protein CASSLDKGPDVLTF.